Shown below are 32 T cell receptor beta chains from a single sample sequenced in a study of shared clonotypes between healthy human individuals. Profiling relied on immunoSEQ multiplex PCR, and the TCRdb table lists in-frame clones only, not all of them. The sample carries about 1.1 million clones, approximately 80% recorded once. The specimen sequenced was memory CD4+ T cells from PBMCs. Subset indicated: CD45RA-negative fraction. Receptors originate from a man aged 18 to 29 in good health. Some clones in this sample may be carry-over from other donors' samples.

This chain uses TRBV30 with TRBJ1-1; TRBD1 aligns across 7 bases. V lost 3 bases, J lost 5 bases, and 6 bases stayed unmatched. Germline CDR1 and CDR2: GTSNPN and SVGIG (reference sequence). This CDR3 is built from 13 residues. In DNA form, the CDR3 reads TGTGCCTGGAGCACAGGGGTGGGGACTGAAGCTTTCTTT. It is translated as CAWSTGVGTEAFF.

This chain connects TRBV21-1 to TRBJ1-3. TRBV21-1 is a pseudogene. This CDR3 contains 18 residues. CDR3 residues: CAHTTVFCFGTAVNTIYF. CDR3 bases: TGTGCCCATACCACCGTATTTTGTTTCGGGACGGCGGTAAACACCATATATTTT.

The chain carries TRBV9 and TRBJ1-5; 7 bases align to TRBD1. Germline V gene data show CDR1 as SGDLS and CDR2 as YYNGEE. The CDR3 runs to 14 residues. The J segment lost 5 bases and the V segment lost 7 bases, leaving 9 bases of the junction unmatched. As DNA, the CDR3 is TGTGCCAGCTCGGGACAGCAACTCGATCAGCCCCAGCATTTT. Encoded protein: CASSGQQLDQPQHF.

This sequence joins TRBV28 and TRBJ1-5; 7 bases are shared with TRBD1. Germline CDR1 MDHEN, CDR2 SYDVKM. V dropped 3 bases and J dropped 0; count of bases not matched to a gene: 8. The CDR3 is made up of 17 amino acids. The CDR3 nucleotides read TGTGCCAGCAGTTTGTACTACGGGACAGTTAGCAATCAGCCCCAGCATTTT. It translates to CASSLYYGTVSNQPQHF.

The chain uses TRBV27 and TRBJ1-2; D is undetermined. The CDR3 runs to 15 residues. V was pared by 4 bases and J by 3 bases, with 15 bases between. Germline CDR1 MNHEY, CDR2 SMNVEV (reference sequence). CDR3 protein: CASSSLAQGYYGYTF. The CDR3 nucleotides are TGTGCCAGCAGTTCACTCGCCCAAGGGTACTATGGCTACACCTTC.

V and J are TRBV7-9 and TRBJ2-1, with 8 bases matching TRBD2. Germline CDR1 is SEHNR and CDR2 is FQNEAQ (reference sequence). The CDR3 has 17 residues. With V trimmed by 0 bases and J by 4 bases, 8 bases remained unmatched. Written as DNA, the CDR3 is TGTGCCAGCAGCTTAGCGCCCCCGGGAGGGCCTTACAATGAGCAGTTCTTC. This gives the protein CASSLAPPGGPYNEQFF.

The chain combines TRBV6-5 with TRBJ1-1; the D gene is possibly TRBD1 (5 bases). The germline V gene encodes CDR1 MNHEY and CDR2 SVGAGI. V lost 6 bases, J lost 7 bases, and 12 bases lay in between. This CDR3 spans 12 amino acids. CDR3 sequence: CASSQGVFEAFF. CDR3 DNA: TGTGCCAGCAGCCAAGGGGTTTTTGAAGCTTTCTTT.

This clone was picked up one time. This chain links TRBV6-6 with TRBJ2-2, with TRBD2 as a possible D gene (5 bases). V was pared by 6 bases and J by 0 bases, with 11 bases between. This CDR3 comprises 15 residues. Looked up from germline, CDR1 is MNHNY and CDR2 is SVGAGI (reference sequence). The CDR3 sequence: CASRPAVTNTGELFF. CDR3 DNA sequence: TGTGCCAGCAGACCAGCGGTGACGAACACCGGGGAGCTGTTTTTT.

The chain carries TRBV15 and TRBJ2-1; 9 nucleotides agree with TRBD2. The CDR3 is made up of 15 amino acids. V dropped 1 base and J dropped 8; count of bases not matched to a gene: 6. Germline V lookup: CDR1 LNHNV, CDR2 YYDKDF (reference sequence). The CDR3 coding sequence is TGTGCCACCAGCAGAGGTAGCGGGAGTTTGTATGAGCAGTTCTTC. Protein sequence: CATSRGSGSLYEQFF.

This clone was observed a few times. This chain links TRBV5-1 with TRBJ2-6; D is uncertain. This CDR3 comprises 14 residues. V was shortened by 4 bases and J by 1 base, with 6 bases between the two germline ends. Germline CDR1 SGHRS, CDR2 YFSETQ. The CDR3 bases are TGCGCCAGCAGCGACGGATCTGGGGCCAACGTCCTGACTTTC. It encodes CASSDGSGANVLTF.

The chain recombines TRBV6-5 with TRBJ1-2; tentative D call: TRBD1 (5 bases). V was shortened by 4 bases and J by 4 bases, with 13 bases between the two germline ends. The CDR3 contains 14 residues. Germline V gene lookup returns CDR1 MNHEY and CDR2 SVGAGI. CDR3 in DNA: TGTGCCAGCAGTTCCGGGGCGGGGGGCTATGGCTACACCTTC. Its protein is CASSSGAGGYGYTF.

This sequence joins TRBV5-4 and TRBJ1-1; unclear D gene. Trimming left V 1 base short and J 0 bases short, with 10 bases between. CDR1 and CDR2 (germline): SGHNT, YYREEE (reference sequence). This CDR3 spans 15 amino acids. The CDR3 coding sequence is TGTGCCAGCAGCTTGAGGCAGACCTTGAACACTGAAGCTTTCTTT. This sequence encodes CASSLRQTLNTEAFF. The complete variable domain, with remaining parts taken from reference TRBV5-4 and TRBJ1-1, reads ETGVTQSPTHLIKTRGQQVTLRCSSQSGHNTVSWYQQALGQGPQFIFQYYREEENGRGNFPPRFSGLQFPNYSSELNVNALELDDSALYLCASSLRQTLNTEAFFGQGTRLTVV.

This sequence joins TRBV28 and TRBJ1-2; 9 nucleotides line up with TRBD1. V lost 3 bases to trimming and J lost 4 bases; unmatched junction nucleotides: 9. The V gene's germline CDR1 is MDHEN and CDR2 SYDVKM. This CDR3 has 16 amino acids. The CDR3, as DNA: TGTGCCAGCAGTTTCCCCACCGTGGGACAGGGCTATGGCTACACCTTC. Its translation: CASSFPTVGQGYGYTF.

This clone was seen only once. With a much larger clone just one base away, this may be a read error. Other nucleotide sequences in the sample specify the same CDR3. This chain links TRBV5-4 with TRBJ2-5, with a tentative D call TRBD2 (5 bases). The V gene's germline CDR1 is SGHNT and CDR2 YYREEE (reference sequence). This CDR3 spans 13 amino acids. Deletions cut 0 bases from V and 4 bases from J, with 7 bases between. Here the CDR3 reads CASSLVRGETQYF. CDR3 DNA: TGTGCCAGCAGCTTGGTTCGGGGAGAGACCCAGTACTTC.

CDR3 nucleotides: TGTGCCAGCAGTACACAGGGCACAGATACGCAGTATTTT. Amino acids: CASSTQGTDTQYF. The chain combines TRBV2 with TRBJ2-3, with D perhaps TRBD1 (5 bases). The CDR3 has 13 amino acids. V lost 5 bases, J lost 1 base, and 7 bases lay in between. The germline gives CDR1 SNHLY, CDR2 FYNNEI.

Written as DNA, the CDR3 is TGTGCCAGCTCACCACCGATAGGAAGTGGGTACGAGCAGTACTTC. Protein product: CASSPPIGSGYEQYF. The rearrangement links TRBV18 to TRBJ2-7; D unclear. V dropped 0 bases and J dropped 4 bases, with 13 bases sitting between them. The CDR3 sequence is 15 residues long. The V gene's germline CDR1 is KGHSH and CDR2 LQKENI.

The genes are TRBV11-2 and TRBJ2-3; no firm D call. CDR1 is SGHAT, CDR2 FQNNGV, per germline. Trimming removed 3 bases at V and 4 bases at J, with 8 bases between. There are 13 residues in the CDR3. The CDR3 region has the DNA TGTGCCAGCAGCTTCCTAGTAGCAGATACGCAGTATTTT. Its protein is CASSFLVADTQYF. The full variable domain, with the rest looked up from reference TRBV11-2 and TRBJ2-3, is EAGVAQSPRYKIIEKRQSVAFWCNPISGHATLYWYQQILGQGPKLLIQFQNNGVVDDSQLPKDRFSAERLKGVDSTLKIQPAKLEDSAVYLCASSFLVADTQYFGPGTRLTVL.

The V call is TRBV5-4, the J call TRBJ2-1; 10 nucleotides agree with TRBD2. The V and J ends lost 0 bases and 5 bases, in that order; junction bases with no gene match: 8. CDR1 and CDR2 (germline): SGHNT, YYREEE (reference sequence). The CDR3 has 17 amino acids. The CDR3 DNA is TGTGCCAGCAGCTTGGAATTATGGCTAGCGGGAGACAATGAGCAGTTCTTC. Encoded protein: CASSLELWLAGDNEQFF.

The V gene is TRBV9, the J gene TRBJ1-1; 11 bases fit TRBD1. The CDR3 is made up of 15 amino acids. The V segment lost 4 bases and the J segment 5 bases; nucleotides outside the gene matches: 7. From germline, CDR1 is SGDLS and CDR2 YYNGEE. The CDR3 coding sequence is TGTGCCAGCAGCTACGGACAGGGGGCGGAGACTGAAGCTTTCTTT. Encoded protein: CASSYGQGAETEAFF.

The chain has TRBV1 and TRBJ2-5; the table assigns TRBD1, which was not confirmed against the DNA. TRBV1 is described as a pseudogene. The CDR3 extends over 17 amino acids. In DNA, the CDR3 is TGCACCAGCAGCCAAAATTTTGGGACATCCATCGTAGAGACCCAGTACTTC. This gives the protein CTSSQNFGTSIVETQYF.

The V gene is TRBV28, the J gene TRBJ1-5, with a tentative D call TRBD1 (5 bases). Between the trimmed V and J ends, which lost 2 bases and 5 bases, there was a span of 13 bases. Germline CDR1 reads MDHEN; CDR2 reads SYDVKM. This CDR3 is built from 15 residues. The chain's CDR3 is CASSLIVQVHQPQHF. The CDR3 DNA follows: TGTGCCAGCAGTTTAATCGTACAGGTCCATCAGCCCCAGCATTTT.

A note on this clone: In the same sample, other DNA sequences code for this CDR3. For the CDR3, the DNA is TGTGCCAGCTCGCCCCGGAACACCGGGGAGCTGTTTTTT. Protein product: CASSPRNTGELFF. V and J are TRBV18 and TRBJ2-2; no reliable D call. The V gene lost 6 bases and the J gene lost 1 base, with 6 bases spanning the gap. The CDR3 has 13 residues. CDR1 is KGHSH, CDR2 LQKENI, per germline. The variable domain in full, with the rest retrieved from reference TRBV18 and TRBJ2-2, is NAGVMQNPRHLVRRRGQEARLRCSPMKGHSHVYWYRQLPEEGLKFMVYLQKENIIDESGMPKERFSAEFPKEGPSILRIQQVVRGDSAAYFCASSPRNTGELFFGEGSRLTVL.

This clone is a singleton in its sample. The chain has TRBV18 and TRBJ1-1, with D perhaps matching TRBD1 (5 bases). CDR1 and CDR2 from the germline V gene are KGHSH and LQKENI. With 7 bases removed from V and 4 bases from J, the gap between germline ends came to 16 bases. The CDR3 covers 14 residues. For the CDR3, the DNA is TGTGCCAGCTTTGGGGGGGTCCCGGGCACTGAAGCTTTCTTT. Residues: CASFGGVPGTEAFF.

The chain is built from TRBV28 and TRBJ1-1, with TRBD1 as a possible D gene (5 bases). Looked up from germline, CDR1 is MDHEN and CDR2 is SYDVKM. CDR3 size: 12 residues. V lost 6 bases and J lost 4, with 9 bases in between. The CDR3 spells CASRDSSTEAFF. The CDR3 DNA is TGTGCCAGCAGAGACAGTTCCACTGAAGCTTTCTTT.

The chain joins TRBV28 to TRBJ1-4; 8 bases map to TRBD1. V lost 5 bases and J lost 4; bases outside the gene matches: 9. The CDR3 is made up of 16 amino acids. CDR1 and CDR2 (germline): MDHEN, SYDVKM. As DNA, the CDR3 is TGTGCCAGCAGTCCCATCCGGACAGGGATTAATGAAAAACTGTTTTTT. The encoded protein is CASSPIRTGINEKLFF.

The chain employs TRBV7-3 and TRBJ1-5; 7 bases fit TRBD1. CDR1 and CDR2 (germline): SGHTA, FQGTGA. CDR3 size: 20 residues. V was clipped by 5 bases and J by 0 bases; unmatched bases: 19. In DNA, the CDR3 is TGTGCCAGCAGCCTCCTCCCGACAGGGACACGGGATTATAGCAATCAGCCCCAGCATTTT. This gives the protein CASSLLPTGTRDYSNQPQHF.

This rearrangement joins TRBV2 to TRBJ2-7; perhaps TRBD1 as D (6 bases). CDR1 is SNHLY, CDR2 FYNNEI, per germline. The CDR3 is 11 amino acids. V was trimmed by 6 bases and J by 11 bases, leaving 14 bases between them. CDR3 coding DNA: TGTGCCAGCAGCCGGACAGTTTGGGAGTACTTC. This encodes CASSRTVWEYF.

The chain carries TRBV6-5 and TRBJ2-1; TRBD2 matches at 7 bases. V lost 2 bases, J lost 3 bases, and 4 bases stayed unmatched. Germline V gene data show CDR1 as MNHEY and CDR2 as SVGAGI. This CDR3 is built from 15 residues. The CDR3: CASSYGLADYNEQFF. The CDR3, as DNA: TGTGCCAGCAGTTACGGGCTAGCGGACTACAATGAGCAGTTCTTC.

The V call is TRBV2, the J call TRBJ2-1; TRBD1 matches 9 bases. CDR1 SNHLY and CDR2 FYNNEI come from the germline V gene. V lost 6 bases, J lost 15 bases, and 9 bases stayed unmatched. The CDR3 sequence is 12 residues long. The DNA of the CDR3 is TGTGCCAGCAGCTACGGACAGGGGATGAGGTTCTTC. Encoded protein: CASSYGQGMRFF. The whole variable domain, filled in from reference TRBV2 and TRBJ2-1, reads EPEVTQTPSHQVTQMGQEVILRCVPISNHLYFYWYRQILGQKVEFLVSFYNNEISEKSEIFDDQFSVERPDGSNFTLKIRSTKLEDSAMYFCASSYGQGMRFFGPGTRLTVL.

The chain couples TRBV11-2 to TRBJ2-5, with D uncertain. The CDR3 sequence is 13 residues long. Germline CDR1 reads SGHAT; CDR2 reads FQNNGV. V was trimmed by 1 base and J by 0 bases, leaving 3 bases between them. CDR3 region: CASSLGNQETQYF. In nucleotides, the CDR3 is TGTGCCAGCAGCTTAGGGAACCAAGAGACCCAGTACTTC.

This CDR3 is CAISVQGGDTEAFF. The DNA for the CDR3 is TGTGCCATCAGTGTCCAGGGGGGGGACACTGAAGCTTTCTTT. The chain employs TRBV10-3 and TRBJ1-1, with TRBD1 matching 7 bases. The CDR3 contains 14 residues. V shed 4 bases, J shed 3 bases, and the junction held 5 bases outside the gene matches. From germline, CDR1 is ENHRY and CDR2 SYGVKD.

On this clone: Other DNA sequences from this sample encode an identical CDR3 as well. The V and J genes are TRBV5-1 and TRBJ1-5, with D unclear. Trimming took off 0 bases at V and 3 bases at J, with 7 bases between the two ends. The CDR3 totals 14 residues. Germline assignment: CDR1 SGHRS and CDR2 YFSETQ. CDR3 region: CASSLDGSNQPQHF. For the CDR3, the DNA is TGCGCCAGCAGCTTGGACGGATCCAATCAGCCCCAGCATTTT.